Presented here are 26 T cell receptor beta chains from one specimen sequenced in a study of T cell repertoires in cytomegalovirus infection. TCRdb itself ran the reads through MiXCR, one entry per CDR3 protein. The sample carries roughly 300,000 distinct CDR3 sequences, roughly 25% recorded once. The sample consisted of PBMCs. These receptors all come from a human donor in good health (CMV status not recorded). Some clones in this sample may be carry-over from other donors' samples.

This clonotype came up a few times. The genes are TRBV5-1 and TRBJ1-2; perhaps TRBD1 as D (6 bases). This CDR3 is 15 amino acids long. Germline-derived CDR1 and CDR2 are SGHRS and YFSETQ. The V gene lost 0 bases and the J gene lost 2 bases, with 11 bases spanning the gap. CDR3 protein: CASSLDGGANYGYTF. The CDR3 DNA is TGCGCCAGCAGCTTGGATGGGGGGGCCAACTATGGCTACACCTTC.

V and J are TRBV24-1 and TRBJ2-5; D is uncertain. Trimming left V 4 bases short and J 1 base short, with 9 bases between. The V gene's germline CDR1 is KGHDR and CDR2 SFDVKD. The CDR3 loop spans 14 amino acids. CDR3 nucleotides: TGTGCCACCAGTGACCCGACAACCCAAGAGACCCAGTACTTC. Its protein product is CATSDPTTQETQYF.

The gene calls are TRBV29-1 and TRBJ2-3; D unresolved. Trimming took 3 bases from V and 1 from J, leaving 14 bases between them. Germline values: CDR1 SQVTM, CDR2 ANQGSEA. The CDR3 is 15 amino acids. The chain's CDR3 is CSVDLSARGTDTQYF. CDR3 DNA sequence: TGCAGCGTTGACCTAAGCGCCCGGGGCACAGATACGCAGTATTTT.

This clonotype occurred a few times. This chain joins TRBV12-3 or TRBV12-4 and TRBJ1-1; the D is unclear. The CDR3 runs 15 residues. The germline V and J ends were trimmed by 6 bases and 0 bases, with 14 bases remaining between them. The CDR3 protein is CASRLGISLNTEAFF. Here the CDR3 DNA reads TGTGCCAGCAGACTAGGGATCAGCTTGAACACTGAAGCTTTCTTT.

This clonotype has just a few counts. This chain uses TRBV6-2 or TRBV6-3 with TRBJ1-1; possible D gene TRBD1, 6 bases. Per germline, CDR1 MNHEY and CDR2 SVGEGT. The CDR3 is made up of 16 amino acids. The V and J ends lost 6 bases and 2 bases respectively, with 19 bases between them. The CDR3 spells CASSLQWGARNTEAFF. The CDR3 nucleotides read TGTGCCAGCAGCCTCCAATGGGGGGCGAGAAACACTGAAGCTTTCTTT.

V and J are TRBV28 and TRBJ1-1; no clear D. CDR3 size: 11 residues. V was shortened by 8 bases and J by 1 base, with 5 bases between the two germline ends. The germline gives CDR1 MDHEN, CDR2 SYDVKM. The CDR3 here is CASHRNTEAFF. CDR3 coding DNA: TGTGCCAGCCATAGGAACACTGAAGCTTTCTTT.

At least ten counts were recorded for this clonotype. The V call is TRBV7-8, the J call TRBJ1-5; 8 nucleotides line up with TRBD1. The CDR3 totals 18 residues. Germline values: CDR1 SGHVS, CDR2 FQNEAQ. V was pared by 5 bases and J by 0 bases, with 12 bases of the junction left unmatched. The CDR3 DNA is TGTGCCAGCAGCAGAAGACAGGGGCTGAGACATAGCAATCAGCCCCAGCATTTT. Protein sequence: CASSRRQGLRHSNQPQHF.

This clonotype was seen ten or more times. This chain joins TRBV7-2 and TRBJ1-5, with TRBD1 matching 7 bases. The germline CDR1 and CDR2 sequences are SGHTA and FQGNSA. Unmatched junction bases numbered 3, after V lost 3 bases and J lost 4 bases. This CDR3 contains 14 residues. The CDR3 bases are TGTGCCAGCAGCTTCGGACAGGAGAATCAGCCCCAGCATTTT. Its protein is CASSFGQENQPQHF.

The gene calls are TRBV25-1 and TRBJ2-7; the D gene is possibly TRBD1 (6 bases). Germline CDR1 reads MGHDK; CDR2 reads SYGVNS. With 2 bases removed from V and 2 bases from J, the gap between germline ends came to 13 bases. CDR3 length: 15 amino acids. The CDR3 bases are TGTGCCAGCAGTGAACCCGACAGGTTTCCCTACGAGCAGTACTTC. Translated: CASSEPDRFPYEQYF.

The chain recombines TRBV28 with TRBJ2-7, with no clear D. CDR3 length equals 12 residues. V was cut by 10 bases and J by 3 bases, with 13 bases left in between. Per the germline V gene, CDR1 is MDHEN and CDR2 is SYDVKM. The chain's CDR3 is CATSLGFYEQYF. The CDR3 nucleotides read TGTGCCACCTCCCTAGGGTTCTACGAGCAGTACTTC.

J is TRBJ2-5 and V is TRBV20-1; 12 bases line up with TRBD2. Germline CDR1 DFQATT, CDR2 SNEGSKA (reference sequence). The ends lost 0 bases at V and 5 bases at J; junction bases unmatched: 4. The CDR3 is 15 residues long. The CDR3 DNA follows: TGCAGTGCTAGAGATCAGACTAGCGGGGGCGAGACCCAGTACTTC. It translates to CSARDQTSGGETQYF.

The rearrangement uses TRBV19 and TRBJ1-6; D not certain. Trimming removed 7 bases from V and 7 bases from J, with 17 bases in between. The CDR3 extends over 15 amino acids. The V gene's germline CDR1 is LNHDA and CDR2 SQIVND (reference sequence). The DNA of the CDR3 is TGTGCCAGTACCGTCGACCCAGGCGGAAATTCACCCCTCCACTTT. It codes for CASTVDPGGNSPLHF.

The V and J genes are TRBV18 and TRBJ1-2, with 7 bases that match TRBD1. Trimming at V came to 2 bases and at J to 6 bases, leaving 3 bases not matched to a gene. Germline V gene lookup returns CDR1 KGHSH and CDR2 LQKENI. The CDR3 has 13 amino acids. The CDR3 loop reads CASSPDRVHGYTF. The CDR3 region has the DNA TGTGCCAGCTCACCAGACAGGGTTCATGGCTACACCTTC.

The chain is built from TRBV20-1 and TRBJ2-7, with D tentatively TRBD1 or TRBD2 (7 bases each). There are 15 residues in the CDR3. The germline V and J ends were trimmed by 5 bases and 0 bases, with 17 bases remaining between them. Germline loops: CDR1 DFQATT, CDR2 SNEGSKA (reference sequence). CDR3 sequence reads: CSAPGGGRTSYEQYF. The CDR3 DNA follows: TGCAGTGCTCCAGGGGGAGGGCGCACCTCCTACGAGCAGTACTTC.

V gene TRBV18 combines with J gene TRBJ2-3; TRBD1 matches at 7 bases. Germline lookup yields CDR1 KGHSH and CDR2 LQKENI. The ends lost 5 bases at V and 4 bases at J; junction bases unmatched: 9. The CDR3 is made up of 15 amino acids. CDR3 amino acids: CASSATGYYSDTQYF. The CDR3 nucleotides read TGTGCCAGCTCAGCGACAGGGTACTACTCAGATACGCAGTATTTT.

V usage is TRBV10-1 and J usage is TRBJ1-1; D may be TRBD1 (5 bases). Trimming shortened V by 6 bases and J by 8 bases, and 19 bases separated the two germline ends. The CDR3 spans 14 residues. Germline CDR1 WNHNN, CDR2 SYGVQD (reference sequence). CDR3 in DNA: TGCGCCAGCAGCCAAGGCCCATTACCAGGGGAAGCTTTCTTT. Translating gives CASSQGPLPGEAFF.

The chain employs TRBV11-2 and TRBJ2-4, with a weak D call TRBD2 (6 bases). Germline loops: CDR1 SGHAT, CDR2 FQNNGV. CDR3 length equals 14 residues. The V and J ends lost 5 bases and 2 bases respectively, with 10 bases between them. CDR3: CASSPGGTKNIQYF. CDR3 nucleotide sequence: TGTGCCAGCAGCCCCGGGGGAACCAAAAACATTCAGTACTTC.

This clonotype was seen at least ten times. The chain employs TRBV7-3 and TRBJ2-7; D is possibly TRBD1 or TRBD2 (6 bases each). The CDR3 contains 13 residues. Trimming cost V 5 bases and J 5 bases, with 13 bases left between them. Per germline, CDR1 SGHTA and CDR2 FQGTGA. The CDR3 loop is CASSLGQRDEQYF. The CDR3 bases are TGTGCCAGCAGCCTTGGACAGCGGGACGAGCAGTACTTC. The full variable domain, completed using reference TRBV7-3 and TRBJ2-7, is GAGVSQTPSNKVTEKGKYVELRCDPISGHTALYWYRQSLGQGPEFLIYFQGTGAADDSGLPNDRFFAVRPEGSVSTLKIQRTERGDSAVYLCASSLGQRDEQYFGPGTRLTVT.

In its sample, this clonotype was seen many times. The chain carries TRBV7-2 and TRBJ2-3; tentative D call: TRBD2 (6 bases). Germline V gene lookup returns CDR1 SGHTA and CDR2 FQGNSA. CDR3 length equals 16 residues. V dropped 3 bases and J dropped 3 bases, with 16 bases sitting between them. The DNA of the CDR3 is TGTGCCAGCAGCTTGGTAACACGGGAGCTGACAGATACGCAGTATTTT. The encoded protein is CASSLVTRELTDTQYF.

In this sample, this clonotype turned up a few times. The chain is built from TRBV10-3 and TRBJ1-1, with TRBD1 matching 7 bases. This CDR3 spans 13 amino acids. The germline V gene encodes CDR1 ENHRY and CDR2 SYGVKD. The junction had 6 bases not matched to a gene; V was cut back by 10 bases and J by 1 base. The CDR3 here is CATYQGGNTEAFF. Here the CDR3 DNA reads TGTGCCACCTACCAGGGGGGGAACACTGAAGCTTTCTTT.

The rearrangement links TRBV20-1 to TRBJ2-5, with 13 bases that match TRBD2. Germline V gene sequence: CDR1 DFQATT, CDR2 SNEGSKA (reference sequence). Losses at the gene ends were 5 bases for V and 4 bases for J; bases not matched to a gene: 4. This CDR3 comprises 14 residues. The CDR3: CSAGTSGAGETQYF. The CDR3 region has the DNA TGCAGTGCTGGGACTAGCGGGGCAGGAGAGACCCAGTACTTC.

This clonotype was counted only a few times. The chain is built from TRBV6-2 or TRBV6-3 and TRBJ2-7, with 9 bases fitting TRBD2. This CDR3 comprises 14 residues. Germline V gives CDR1 MNHEY, CDR2 SVGEGT. V shed 4 bases, J shed 2 bases, and the junction held 3 bases outside the gene matches. The CDR3: CASSLAGETYEQYF. The DNA of the CDR3 is TGTGCCAGCAGTTTAGCGGGGGAAACCTACGAGCAGTACTTC.

This clonotype occurred many times. This chain connects TRBV7-8 to TRBJ1-5; 9 nucleotides line up with TRBD1. Germline values: CDR1 SGHVS, CDR2 FQNEAQ. The V and J ends lost 5 bases and 5 bases, in that order; junction bases with no gene match: 10. The CDR3 length is 16 residues. The CDR3 nucleotides read TGTGCCAGCAGCGCGAACAGGGGGCACGTAGATCAGCCCCAGCATTTT. Its protein product is CASSANRGHVDQPQHF.

At least ten counts were recorded for this clonotype. This chain uses TRBV6-2 or TRBV6-3 with TRBJ2-1; 8 bases align to TRBD2. CDR1 MNHEY and CDR2 SVGEGT come from the germline V gene. V lost 7 bases to trimming and J lost 8 bases; unmatched junction nucleotides: 13. This CDR3 has 15 residues. The CDR3: CASTTAATSVHEQFF. CDR3 sequence (DNA): TGTGCCAGCACCACAGCTGCGACTAGCGTGCATGAGCAGTTCTTC.

The gene calls are TRBV12-3 or TRBV12-4 and TRBJ2-7, with D uncertain. The V end was cut by 5 bases, the J end by 7 bases, with 12 bases between. The CDR3 is 12 residues long. The CDR3 nucleotides are TGTGCCAGCAGTCCTGGTTATGGGGAGCAGTACTTC. It translates to CASSPGYGEQYF.

The CDR3 here is CASSETGENTQYF. As DNA, the CDR3 is TGTGCCAGCAGTGAAACAGGGGAGAATACGCAGTATTTT. The chain couples TRBV6-1 to TRBJ2-3; 7 bases map to TRBD1. The CDR3 loop spans 13 amino acids. V lost 2 bases to trimming and J lost 7 bases; unmatched junction nucleotides: 3. Germline V gives CDR1 MNHNS, CDR2 SASEGT.